This T cell receptor beta chain stems from a study of blood T cell repertoires in COVID-19. Overall study context: Some COVID-19 samples were acute and others convalescent; all came from the United States, Italy and Spain. In each case, the material was cDNA or gDNA derived from T cells, B-cell-depleted T cells, or PBMCs.

In the original processing: Reference gene primers were amplified, and this amplification served to estimate nucleated cell counts. Sequencing was performed with immunoSEQ multiplex PCR; in TCRdb, only in-frame clones are kept and a portion is missing. V and J calls and clone size are as listed in that table; D and trimming were resolved from the DNA. The sample consists of 45,000 to 55,000 clones, around nine tenths of them appearing once. The sequence was collected from an elderly man with acute or convalescent COVID-19. The sequenced sample consisted of peripheral blood.

The CDR3, as DNA: TGTGCCAGCAGCTCTCAGGTCCTGCTCTCTGGAAACACCATATATTTT. It is translated as CASSSQVLLSGNTIYF. The rearrangement links TRBV7-2 to TRBJ1-3, with D uncertain. The CDR3 length is 16 residues. Trimming pared 4 bases from V and 0 bases from J, leaving 13 bases between. Germline V gene lookup returns CDR1 SGHTA and CDR2 FQGNSA.